Listed here is a single T cell receptor (beta chain). There are a few counts of this clone. No cognate antigen has been identified for it. It has no much larger one-base neighbor in the sample; base qualities were not kept. CDR1 and CDR2 (SGHDN, FVKESK) derive from the germline V gene. From its cysteine to its phenylalanine, the CDR3 spans 13 amino acids. Just the 39-base CDR3 DNA is kept, in frame starting at base 1. Trimming at the junction amounts to 5 bases on V and 2 bases on J, and the germline ends lie 10 bases apart. The cohort was made up of about 610 healthy bone marrow donors. Cohort members were all nominally healthy when sampled, although unrecorded immune exposures were likely present. The donor tested CMV seronegative and was one of the 352 seronegative cohort members. A peripheral blood sample was collected from each donor, and TCR beta sequencing was performed on peripheral blood mononuclear cells. Genomic DNA extraction from the blood cell samples was performed with the Qiagen DNeasy Blood Extraction Kit.

This sample stems from a study of cytomegalovirus exposure and HLA in healthy donors (dated by TCRdb to the late 2010s). Context from the whole study: In an earlier analysis of approximately 640 of the donors, 250 to 300 Gb of sequence data and 117 million unique TCR beta sequences from about 179 million T cells were reported. About 280 gigabases of sequencing data and 75 million to 85 million unique TCR sequences made up an early release that covered 640 HLA-typed donors. The study combined high-throughput TCR immunosequencing, statistical association of individual TCRs with disease status, and machine learning to predict cytomegalovirus infection status. Donor age, sex, ethnicity and CMV serostatus were compiled alongside the repertoire data. Among around 400 genotyped donors of the cohort, an average of about 220,000 unique TCR beta nucleotide sequences was sequenced per donor, of which about 18% were non-productive. Because of strong linkage in the cohort, roughly five DR-DQ haplotypes were treated as single units for association and clustering. All discovery cohort repertoires had been generated using a single sequencing platform. Of the 300 to 500 genotyped donors, 65% to 90% were placed in the genetic ancestry cluster associated with self-reported Caucasian donors. The aim of the study was to test whether cataloging public T cell receptors could identify signatures of past pathogen exposure. The study profiled the T cell repertoires of some 610 subjects by immunosequencing and related them to cytomegalovirus serostatus. HLA typing included class I and class II loci at four-digit resolution. Typing coverage differed by locus: A, B, C, DRB1 and DQB1 were typed in about 629-640 donors, DQA1 in 500 to 550, DPA1 in approximately 610, and DPB1 in just under 480. Genome-wide SNP genotypes for about 65% of the roughly 700 donors were used in a later genetic analysis, which treated that subset as a discovery cohort. Rather than using new phenotypic data, the later analysis identified candidate immune exposures from TCR beta sequences and from how often those sequences occurred across donors. An earlier analysis of 587 of the donors used high-throughput TCR beta sequencing to judge whether each TCR beta V gene segment behaved as functional or pseudogenic. In a later analysis, previously published TCR beta repertoires from 550 to 750 donors were re-analyzed and high-resolution HLA genotyping was added so that TCR occurrence patterns could be studied. Besides the first cohort of roughly 640 subjects, a separate validation cohort made up of 120 different subjects was used.

Library method: the immunoSEQ multiplex PCR assay. The multiplex PCR relied on a mix of 60 forward primers for TCR Vbeta segments and 13 reverse primers for TCR Jbeta segments. The CDR3 region of rearranged TCR beta genes was amplified from genomic DNA by a multiplex PCR assay. On the Illumina HiSeq System, the amplified TCR beta libraries were sequenced as 87-base-pair reads. Per the source publication's procedure: A later analysis counted about 82 million unique TCR beta chains across the 700 or so repertoires, and around 9.9 million of these chains were shared by at least two donors. A nearest-neighbor algorithm error-corrected the raw reads and collapsed the reads into unique sequences, merging closely related sequences to remove PCR and sequencing errors. To assign V, D and J gene segments, CDR3 sequences were aligned to IMGT reference sequences. Each retained sequence needed at least a six-nucleotide match to both a V gene segment and a J gene segment. Rearrangements were called productive when the CDR3 lacked stop codons and stayed in frame with V and J; all others were non-productive. Following IMGT convention, CDR3 was defined as the stretch from the second conserved V-encoded cysteine up to the conserved J-encoded phenylalanine. Sequences without an unambiguous match to a single V gene segment were excluded from the earlier analysis of almost 600 of the donors. In an earlier analysis of 587 of the donors, V segments were called functional above 56.7% productive rearrangements and were called segregating when the between-donor standard deviation exceeded 5%. A statistical classification framework was built for diagnosing cytomegalovirus status from the catalog of TCR beta chain sequences. In a later analysis, V and J genes were assigned by comparing TCR nucleotide sequences against IMGT/GENE-DB human TR gene sequences. Using the TCRdist pipeline, a later analysis assigned CDR3 sequences along with most-parsimonious VDJ recombination scenarios. In a later analysis, each TCR beta chain was defined by its CDR3 amino acid sequence together with its V-gene family, and reads lacking a unique V-gene family were excluded. In a later analysis, fewer than 650 highly shared, low-generation-probability nucleotide sequences were removed to address suspected cross-contamination and a sequencing artifact. In a later analysis, a clonal expansion index was calculated for each public chain from normalized within-repertoire ranks of inferred template counts. A later analysis computed generation probabilities with a VDJ recombination model fitted to out-of-frame rearrangements, and checked the results against IGoR. In a later analysis, hypergeometric tests were used to score TCR-TCR, TCR-HLA and TCR-CMV co-occurrence, with a repertoire-size bias correction applied to TCR pairs. False discovery rates were estimated in a later analysis by permuting HLA or CMV assignments 20 times. In a later analysis, co-occurring TCRs were grouped using DBSCAN, and TCRdist sequence similarity was added for clustering within HLA-allele-positive subsets. Repertoires with fewer than 30,000 or more than 120,000 public chains, plus five repertoires with anomalous nucleotide sharing, were excluded from co-occurrence clustering. TCRdb carries this immuneACCESS record with in-frame sequences only. Its versions omit some clonotypes, under half of them owing to an unresolved V gene in the studies checked, with the rest unexplained. V and J calls plus clone size are reproduced from that table; the DNA served to infer D and trimming. The sample table lists about 43,000 clones, 51% of them with a count of one. The ten largest clones take up 5% to 6.5% of the sample.

On the study overall, not on this receptor specifically: V-gene and J-gene trimming of TCR beta chains was associated with a missense DCLRE1C variant in a later genetic analysis, and the association was replicated in an independent cohort. The study gave a list of more than 150 TCR beta chains associated with cytomegalovirus. A later analysis found that most CMV-associated TCR beta chains appeared HLA-restricted, with HLA associations seemingly driven largely by CMV exposure. Only TCR beta chains were sequenced in this cohort, and the absence of alpha or paired-chain data limited detectable features. Because the 87-base-pair reads could not distinguish some IMGT-functional V segments, including TRBV6-2 and TRBV6-3, those segments were excluded. At a false discovery rate of 0.05, a later analysis linked under 20,000 TCR beta sequences to specific HLA alleles. Compared with equally common non-associated chains, HLA-associated TCR beta chains in a later analysis were more clonally expanded and had lower generation probabilities. According to a later analysis, parvovirus B19, influenza, CMV and Epstein-Barr virus appeared linked to several top co-occurrence clusters. Correlated functional status among segregating V segments might be attributable to linkage disequilibrium, but an unknown experimental factor could not be ruled out. In a later analysis, the rate of TCR association differed among HLA loci, with DRB1 alleles having the most associated TCRs and HLA-C alleles having the fewest. When HLA alleles, especially DR and DQ, strongly co-occurred, TCR associations were difficult to assign to individual alleles. A further reported finding was that TCR beta sequences accurately predicted the HLA-A and HLA-B alleles for most subjects in the first cohort. An earlier analysis of 587 of the donors showed that most TCR beta V segments appeared in productive rearrangements either about 87% or about 30% of the time, which broadly matched IMGT annotations. HLA typing was unavailable for some donors at each locus, so association tests used only the typed subset. The authors suggested that the approach could potentially be generalized to other disease states and immunological phenotypes. In vitro tests confirmed that three of the cytomegalovirus-associated TCR beta chains recognize cytomegalovirus antigens. Immune exposure information for the cohort was limited to CMV serostatus. Because counts were too low, under 20 rarely observed V segments, including chromosome 9 orphons, were left out of the earlier analysis of about 500 of the donors. The presence/absence analyses assumed that sequencing depth was roughly uniform across donors, and that assumption may not be true. While some public TCRs were present in many individuals, most TCR sequences turned up only very rarely across donors. Cytomegalovirus status was reported to be diagnosed by the classifier with high specificity and sensitivity in both the original and validation cohorts. Compared with the roughly 710-donor mean, donors in an Asian-associated ancestry cluster had fewer N-insertions in productive TCRs, according to a later genetic analysis. A cluster of highly shared sequence variants was judged likely to represent a technical artifact of the sequencing pipeline.

The chain joins TRBV14 to TRBJ2-7, with no confidently assigned D gene. The clonotype was recovered from a man aged 60-69 years in good health and CMV-seronegative. Sequencing input: PBMCs. The CDR3 sequence is CASSNLRTYEQYF. The nucleotide sequence reads as follows: TGTGCCAGCAGCAACCTGAGAACCTACGAGCAGTACTTC.